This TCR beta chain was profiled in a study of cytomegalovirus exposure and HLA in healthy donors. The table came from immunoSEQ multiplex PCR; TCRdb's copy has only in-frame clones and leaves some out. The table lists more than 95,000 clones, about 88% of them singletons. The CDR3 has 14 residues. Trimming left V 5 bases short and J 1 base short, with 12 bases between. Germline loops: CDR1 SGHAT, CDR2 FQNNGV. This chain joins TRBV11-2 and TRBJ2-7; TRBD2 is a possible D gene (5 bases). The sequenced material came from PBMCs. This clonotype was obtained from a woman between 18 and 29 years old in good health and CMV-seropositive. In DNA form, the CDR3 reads TGTGCCAGCAGCCCCGCCGGAGGATCCTACGAGCAGTACTTC. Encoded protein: CASSPAGGSYEQYF.